The subject of this entry is one TCR beta chain. The sample is drawn from a study of blood T cell repertoires in COVID-19. Those enrolled in Seattle joined during active infection and were followed longitudinally afterward. Germline lookup yields CDR1 SGHTA and CDR2 FQGNSA. The V gene lost 4 bases and the J gene lost 1 base, with 10 bases spanning the gap. CDR3 length equals 14 residues. Using immunoSEQ multiplex PCR, the repertoire was profiled, and TCRdb retains in-frame clones only, with some absent. This table holds roughly 200,000 clones, around 84% found once. The chain combines TRBV7-2 with TRBJ1-1, with D hard to call. The receptor was isolated from an elderly woman with COVID-19, enrolled during active disease. The sample taken for sequencing was peripheral blood. The CDR3 is CASSSQTENTEAFF. The CDR3 DNA is TGTGCCAGCAGCTCACAGACGGAGAACACTGAAGCTTTCTTT.